Below, 10 T cell receptor beta chains from the same sample are listed, as sequenced in a study of blood T cell repertoires in COVID-19. Profiling relied on immunoSEQ multiplex PCR, and the TCRdb table lists in-frame clones only, not all of them. The sample shows fewer than 100,000 clones, 75% to 95% of them seen only once. Sequenced sample: peripheral blood. All receptors come from a woman older than 75 with acute or convalescent COVID-19.

The rearrangement links TRBV29-1 to TRBJ1-2; D call uncertain. Deletions cut 3 bases from V and 5 bases from J, with 7 bases between. This CDR3 is built from 11 residues. From germline, CDR1 is SQVTM and CDR2 ANQGSEA. In DNA form, the CDR3 reads TGCAGCGTTGATAATGCGTATGGCTACACCTTC. Translation: CSVDNAYGYTF.

The chain recombines TRBV3-1 (or the pseudogene TRBV3-2) with TRBJ1-5; no firm D call. V was trimmed by 0 bases and J by 0 bases, leaving 9 bases between them. In germline, CDR1 is LGHDT, CDR2 YNNKEL (reference sequence). This CDR3 has 16 residues. The CDR3 region is CASSQDPIPSNQPQHF. CDR3 sequence (DNA): TGTGCCAGCAGCCAAGATCCCATCCCTAGCAATCAGCCCCAGCATTTT.

This rearrangement joins TRBV5-1 to TRBJ1-1; D is uncertain. Germline-derived CDR1 and CDR2 are SGHRS and YFSETQ. V dropped 0 bases and J dropped 1 base, with 10 bases sitting between them. This CDR3 is 15 amino acids long. CDR3 in amino acids: CASSLEWAQNTEAFF. Here the CDR3 DNA reads TGCGCCAGCAGCTTGGAATGGGCGCAGAACACTGAAGCTTTCTTT.

CDR3 sequence reads: CASSRQLSGANVLTF. DNA of the CDR3: TGTGCCAGTAGTCGACAGCTCTCTGGGGCCAACGTCCTGACTTTC. The chain uses TRBV19 and TRBJ2-6; a weak D match, TRBD1 (5 bases). This CDR3 region has 15 residues. Germline V CDR1 and CDR2: LNHDA, SQIVND (reference sequence). Trimming took 5 bases from V and 0 from J, leaving 8 bases between them. The whole variable domain, remainder taken from reference TRBV19 and TRBJ2-6, is DGGITQSPKYLFRKEGQNVTLSCEQNLNHDAMYWYRQDPGQGLRLIYYSQIVNDFQKGDIAEGYSVSREKKESFPLTVTSAQKNPTAFYLCASSRQLSGANVLTFGAGSRLTVL.

This sequence joins TRBV6-5 and TRBJ1-1; 10 nucleotides agree with TRBD1. Losses at the gene ends were 6 bases for V and 9 bases for J; bases not matched to a gene: 7. The CDR3 contains 13 residues. Germline CDR1 and CDR2: MNHEY and SVGAGI. In nucleotides, the CDR3 is TGTGCCAGCAGCCCCGGGACAGGGGCAAAAGCTTTCTTT. Translating it yields CASSPGTGAKAFF.

This sequence joins TRBV5-1 and TRBJ1-1; D possibly corresponds to TRBD1 (5 bases). V lost 1 base and J 1 base, leaving 8 bases between the germline ends. This CDR3 is built from 14 residues. Germline-derived CDR1 and CDR2 are SGHRS and YFSETQ. This chain's CDR3 is CASSLRTGNTEAFF. Written as DNA, the CDR3 is TGCGCCAGCAGCTTGCGTACAGGGAACACTGAAGCTTTCTTT.

The chain employs TRBV10-1 and TRBJ1-1; TRBD1 agrees at 9 bases. Germline lookup yields CDR1 WNHNN and CDR2 SYGVQD (reference sequence). V shed 8 bases and J 9 bases; nucleotides not matched to a gene: 7. The CDR3 runs to 12 residues. The CDR3 DNA reads as TGCGCCAGCGGACCGGGACAGGGTAAAGCTTTCTTT. This encodes CASGPGQGKAFF.

This clone appeared once. The chain recombines TRBV10-3 with TRBJ1-2; tentative D call: TRBD1 (6 bases). Per the germline V gene, CDR1 is ENHRY and CDR2 is SYGVKD. The V gene lost 2 bases and the J gene lost 4 bases, with 11 bases spanning the gap. The length of the CDR3 is 14 residues. The CDR3 protein is CAISEPTGGYGYTF. The CDR3 DNA is TGTGCCATCAGTGAGCCGACAGGCGGCTATGGCTACACCTTC.

The chain employs TRBV25-1 and TRBJ1-4, with a possible D match to TRBD1 (5 bases). The germline V gene encodes CDR1 MGHDK and CDR2 SYGVNS. The CDR3 spans 15 residues. V dropped 2 bases and J dropped 7 bases, with 14 bases sitting between them. CDR3 loop: CASSERAGWGEKLFF. CDR3 in DNA: TGTGCCAGCAGTGAAAGGGCAGGGTGGGGTGAAAAACTGTTTTTT.

Only one count was recorded for this clone. The V call is TRBV6-5, the J call TRBJ2-3; 9 nucleotides agree with TRBD1. CDR3 length: 13 residues. V lost 5 bases and J lost 5; bases outside the gene matches: 2. Germline CDR1 is MNHEY and CDR2 is SVGAGI. This CDR3 is CASSNRGQDTQYF. DNA for the CDR3: TGTGCCAGCAGTAACAGGGGGCAAGATACGCAGTATTTT.